These 9 T cell receptor beta chains came from one sample sequenced in a study of cytomegalovirus exposure and HLA in healthy donors. Only in-frame clones appear in the TCRdb table, and some are missing; sequencing was by immunoSEQ multiplex PCR. In the table there are roughly 98,000 clones, 70% to 90% of which are singletons. The source material was PBMCs. These receptors came from a woman in her thirties in good health and CMV-seronegative.

The chain carries TRBV11-2 and TRBJ2-5; D unclear. V was shortened by 4 bases and J by 5 bases, with 8 bases between the two germline ends. CDR3 length: 12 residues. Germline V lookup: CDR1 SGHAT, CDR2 FQNNGV. The CDR3 here is CASSSPLETQYF. As DNA, the CDR3 is TGTGCCAGCAGCTCTCCTCTGGAGACCCAGTACTTC.

This CDR3 reads CASRWDRSTDTQYF. The CDR3 bases are TGTGCCAGCCGTTGGGACAGGAGCACAGATACGCAGTATTTT. The chain joins TRBV6-5 to TRBJ2-3, with 8 nucleotides matching TRBD1. Unmatched junction bases numbered 4, after V lost 8 bases and J lost 0 bases. Germline CDR1 is MNHEY and CDR2 is SVGAGI. This CDR3 comprises 14 residues.

The chain recombines TRBV19 with TRBJ1-6, with D perhaps matching TRBD1 (5 bases). In germline, CDR1 is LNHDA, CDR2 SQIVND (reference sequence). The CDR3 runs 14 residues. V gave up 10 bases and J gave up 5 bases, with 15 bases separating them. The CDR3 is CATQQGLHNSPLHF. CDR3 DNA: TGTGCCACTCAGCAGGGATTACATAATTCACCCCTCCACTTT.

This clone was counted only a few times. This chain connects TRBV18 to TRBJ2-7; possible D gene TRBD1, 6 bases. The germline V gene has CDR1 KGHSH and CDR2 LQKENI. There are 19 residues in the CDR3. V was clipped by 0 bases and J by 3 bases, with 24 bases between them. The CDR3 loop is CASSPPGNRDLRGLYEQYF. In nucleotides, the CDR3 is TGTGCCAGCTCACCACCCGGGAACAGGGATCTTAGAGGCCTCTACGAGCAGTACTTC.

The chain carries TRBV19 and TRBJ2-6; D uncertain. V dropped 3 bases and J dropped 0 bases, with 9 bases sitting between them. Germline V gene sequence: CDR1 LNHDA, CDR2 SQIVND (reference sequence). The length of the CDR3 is 16 residues. CDR3 coding DNA: TGTGCCAGTAGTATGGCTGCCCGCTCTGGGGCCAACGTCCTGACTTTC. Protein sequence: CASSMAARSGANVLTF.

This clone was seen only once. The chain employs TRBV5-1 and TRBJ2-6; TRBD1 is a possible D gene (6 bases). CDR3 length: 14 amino acids. V lost 5 bases and J 2 bases, leaving 8 bases between the germline ends. Germline CDR1 SGHRS, CDR2 YFSETQ. This chain's CDR3 is CASRRTAGANVLTF. In DNA, the CDR3 is TGCGCCAGCAGGCGGACAGCTGGGGCCAACGTCCTGACTTTC.

V gene TRBV5-1 combines with J gene TRBJ2-3; 7 nucleotides match TRBD2. The CDR3 totals 14 residues. V trimming: 6 bases; J trimming: 5 bases; junction bases outside the gene matches: 9. Germline values: CDR1 SGHRS, CDR2 YFSETQ. CDR3 DNA: TGCGCCAGCAACCGCGGGGGATCTGGAGATACGCAGTATTTT. Its translation: CASNRGGSGDTQYF.

The CDR3: CASSGTSGRPETQYF. The CDR3 bases are TGTGCCAGCAGCGGGACTAGCGGGAGGCCAGAGACCCAGTACTTC. V gene TRBV7-2 combines with J gene TRBJ2-5; 15 bases match TRBD2. CDR3 size: 15 residues. Germline CDR1 is SGHTA and CDR2 is FQGNSA. V was pared by 5 bases and J by 4 bases, with 2 bases of the junction left unmatched.

The chain uses TRBV7-2 and TRBJ2-1; 7 bases map to TRBD2. This CDR3 is built from 13 residues. Trimming removed 6 bases from V and 1 base from J; junction bases left unmatched: 0. The germline gives CDR1 SGHTA, CDR2 FQGNSA. CDR3 sequence (DNA): TGTGCCAGCAGAGCGGGATCCTACAATGAGCAGTTCTTC. Protein sequence: CASRAGSYNEQFF.